Each of the 31 T cell receptor beta chains below was sequenced from the same sample in a study of blood T cell repertoires in COVID-19. Profiling relied on immunoSEQ multiplex PCR, and the TCRdb table lists in-frame clones only, not all of them. The sample consists of 200,000 to 300,000 clones, roughly 86% of them appearing once. Sequencing input: PBMCs or T cells enriched from blood (not recorded which). All receptors derive from a young woman who had recovered from COVID-19.

The V call is TRBV5-1, the J call TRBJ1-2; 8 bases fit TRBD1. V lost 0 bases, J lost 0 bases, and 7 bases stayed unmatched. There are 17 residues in the CDR3. Germline CDR1 reads SGHRS; CDR2 reads YFSETQ. CDR3 protein: CASSLESGGMANYGYTF. CDR3 sequence (DNA): TGCGCCAGCAGCTTGGAGTCAGGGGGCATGGCTAACTATGGCTACACCTTC.

This clone has only a few counts. The V and J genes are TRBV28 and TRBJ2-7; D assignment may be TRBD1 or TRBD2 (5 bases each). The V gene's germline CDR1 is MDHEN and CDR2 SYDVKM. The CDR3 is 14 residues long. V was pared by 10 bases and J by 2 bases, with 18 bases between. CDR3 bases: TGTGCCACCAGGGCGGGCCACGGACCCTACGAGCAGTACTTC. It is translated as CATRAGHGPYEQYF.

V usage is TRBV5-1 and J usage is TRBJ2-7; 8 nucleotides line up with TRBD2. The J segment lost 0 bases and the V segment lost 4 bases, leaving 6 bases of the junction unmatched. The germline V gene has CDR1 SGHRS and CDR2 YFSETQ. This CDR3 comprises 15 residues. The CDR3 sequence is CASSPETSVSYEQYF. CDR3 DNA sequence: TGCGCCAGCAGCCCAGAGACTAGCGTCTCCTACGAGCAGTACTTC.

This sequence joins TRBV7-6 and TRBJ1-6; tentatively, D is TRBD1 (5 bases). The CDR3 runs 12 residues. Trimming left V 8 bases short and J 7 bases short, with 9 bases between. From germline, CDR1 is SGHVS and CDR2 FNYEAQ. CDR3 nucleotides: TGTGCCAGCGGGACTCGGAATTCACCCCTCCACTTT. This codes for CASGTRNSPLHF.

The chain carries TRBV28 and TRBJ2-2, with 8 nucleotides matching TRBD2. Germline assignment: CDR1 MDHEN and CDR2 SYDVKM. CDR3 length equals 14 residues. The V segment lost 6 bases and the J segment 5 bases; nucleotides outside the gene matches: 5. The CDR3: CASSPTSDTGELFF. In DNA, the CDR3 is TGTGCCAGCAGCCCGACTAGCGATACCGGGGAGCTGTTTTTT. Full variable domain (outside the CDR3, taken from reference TRBV28 and TRBJ2-2): DVKVTQSSRYLVKRTGEKVFLECVQDMDHENMFWYRQDPGLGLRLIYFSYDVKMKEKGDIPEGYSVSREKKERFSLILESASTNQTSMYLCASSPTSDTGELFFGEGSRLTVL.

The chain combines TRBV6-5 with TRBJ2-1; the match to TRBD1 covers 9 bases. Looked up from germline, CDR1 is MNHEY and CDR2 is SVGAGI. J gave up 2 bases and V 7 bases, and 6 bases lay outside the gene matches. The CDR3 extends over 15 amino acids. In nucleotides, the CDR3 is TGTGCCAGCACTGGGACAGGGCCCCCCTACAATGAGCAGTTCTTC. It yields the protein CASTGTGPPYNEQFF.

This chain links TRBV9 with TRBJ1-2; weak D call: TRBD1 (6 bases). This CDR3 comprises 14 residues. Germline CDR1 is SGDLS and CDR2 is YYNGEE. V lost 2 bases and J lost 4, with 12 bases in between. This CDR3 is CASSVSQGTYGYTF. The CDR3 coding sequence is TGTGCCAGCAGCGTCTCCCAGGGGACCTATGGCTACACCTTC.

This chain links TRBV10-2 with TRBJ1-1, with TRBD1 matching over 10 bases. Germline V CDR1 and CDR2: WSHSY, SAAADI. CDR3 length equals 16 residues. Germline trimming cut 1 base from V and 5 bases from J; bases unmatched to any gene: 7. The CDR3 DNA sequence: TGCGCCAGCAGTGAGTGGGAAGGACAGGGGGTAACTGAAGCTTTCTTT. It translates to CASSEWEGQGVTEAFF.

V and J are TRBV6-2 or TRBV6-3 and TRBJ1-3, with D unclear. V was trimmed by 1 base and J by 3 bases, leaving 4 bases between them. The V gene's germline CDR1 is MNHEY and CDR2 SVGEGT. CDR3 length equals 13 residues. The CDR3: CASSYYSGNTIYF. The CDR3 nucleotides read TGTGCCAGCAGTTACTACAGTGGAAACACCATATATTTT.

V is TRBV5-1 and J is TRBJ2-3, with a possible D match to TRBD1 (6 bases). The CDR3 is made up of 14 amino acids. CDR1 and CDR2 from the germline V gene are SGHRS and YFSETQ. V lost 2 bases and J lost 1, with 8 bases in between. In DNA form, the CDR3 reads TGCGCCAGCAGCTTAGCAGGGGGCACAGATACGCAGTATTTT. Its translation is CASSLAGGTDTQYF.

This chain uses TRBV10-3 with TRBJ2-3; 7 nucleotides agree with TRBD2. CDR3 length: 13 residues. CDR1 ENHRY and CDR2 SYGVKD come from the germline V gene. With V trimmed by 6 bases and J by 2 bases, 2 bases remained unmatched. CDR3 sequence (DNA): TGTGCCATCAGGAGCGGGGACACAGATACGCAGTATTTT. Translated, it gives CAIRSGDTDTQYF.

The chain has TRBV7-2 and TRBJ1-5; TRBD1 might be the D (6 bases). V was shortened by 8 bases and J by 1 base, with 6 bases between the two germline ends. CDR3 length: 12 residues. The germline gives CDR1 SGHTA, CDR2 FQGNSA. Here the CDR3 reads CASGQSNQPQHF. Here the CDR3 DNA reads TGTGCCAGCGGACAGAGCAATCAGCCCCAGCATTTT.

The rearrangement links TRBV6-5 to TRBJ2-5, with D unresolved. V gave up 6 bases and J gave up 6 bases, with 11 bases separating them. The CDR3 spans 12 residues. From germline, CDR1 is MNHEY and CDR2 SVGAGI. As DNA, the CDR3 is TGTGCCAGCAGACCCCAAAGCCAGACCCAGTACTTC. Protein product: CASRPQSQTQYF.

The chain recombines TRBV3-1 (or the pseudogene TRBV3-2) with TRBJ1-4; 10 bases align to TRBD1. Germline V lookup: CDR1 LGHDT, CDR2 YNNKEL (reference sequence). The length of the CDR3 is 13 residues. V shed 4 bases, J shed 11 bases, and the junction held 4 bases outside the gene matches. CDR3 sequence: CASSPGTGDKLFF. Here the CDR3 DNA reads TGTGCCAGCAGCCCGGGGACAGGGGACAAACTGTTTTTT.

This clone was recorded only once. The chain couples TRBV5-1 to TRBJ1-1, with 7 bases matching TRBD1. J was trimmed by 4 bases and V by 4 bases; bases with no gene match: 7. CDR3 length: 14 amino acids. Germline-derived CDR1 and CDR2 are SGHRS and YFSETQ. CDR3 DNA sequence: TGCGCCAGCAGCGCGGGGGGACAGACCACTGAAGCTTTCTTT. Its translation is CASSAGGQTTEAFF.

The rearrangement uses TRBV2 and TRBJ2-1, with D maybe TRBD2 (7 bases). This CDR3 has 11 residues. CDR1 and CDR2 from the germline V gene are SNHLY and FYNNEI. Trimming took 10 bases from V and 8 from J, leaving 12 bases between them. In DNA form, the CDR3 reads TGTGCCATAGGGGGGGCGCATGAGCAGTTCTTC. Translating it yields CAIGGAHEQFF. Together with reference TRBV2 and TRBJ2-1, the CDR3 gives the full variable domain: EPEVTQTPSHQVTQMGQEVILRCVPISNHLYFYWYRQILGQKVEFLVSFYNNEISEKSEIFDDQFSVERPDGSNFTLKIRSTKLEDSAMYFCAIGGAHEQFFGPGTRLTVL.

This sequence joins TRBV3-1 (or the pseudogene TRBV3-2) and TRBJ2-2; D is undetermined. Germline V gene sequence: CDR1 LGHDT, CDR2 YNNKEL (reference sequence). Trimming left V 4 bases short and J 2 bases short, with 2 bases between. This CDR3 contains 12 residues. CDR3 region: CASSLNTGELFF. DNA of the CDR3: TGTGCCAGCAGCCTAAACACCGGGGAGCTGTTTTTT.

Only a few counts were recorded for this clone. The rearrangement uses TRBV12-5 and TRBJ2-3, with 15 bases matching TRBD2. Germline values: CDR1 LGHNT, CDR2 FRNRAP. CDR3 size: 18 residues. After removal of 1 base from V and 5 bases from J, the junction contained 7 bases not matched to a gene. The CDR3 DNA follows: TGTGCTAGTGGTTTGGGCGGGACTAGCGGGAGGAAAGGAGATACGCAGTATTTT. It codes for CASGLGGTSGRKGDTQYF.

This rearrangement joins TRBV11-2 to TRBJ2-2; D gene uncertain. V was trimmed by 2 bases and J by 4 bases, leaving 5 bases between them. This CDR3 contains 13 residues. Per the germline V gene, CDR1 is SGHAT and CDR2 is FQNNGV. CDR3 nucleotide sequence: TGTGCCAGCAGCTTAAGCTTCACCGGGGAGCTGTTTTTT. Translating gives CASSLSFTGELFF.

This clone was detected only once. The chain combines TRBV5-5 with TRBJ2-3, with D possibly TRBD2 on 5 matching bases. The ends were cut back, 0 bases at V and 0 bases at J, with 11 bases in the middle. Germline CDR1 SGHKS, CDR2 YYEKEE (reference sequence). CDR3 size: 16 residues. CDR3 sequence reads: CASSLGTGTSTDTQYF. The DNA of the CDR3 is TGTGCCAGCAGCTTGGGCACGGGAACGAGCACAGATACGCAGTATTTT.

The chain uses TRBV3-1 (or the pseudogene TRBV3-2) and TRBJ2-5; 8 bases align to TRBD1. The CDR3 is 15 amino acids. The germline gives CDR1 LGHDT, CDR2 YNNKEL (reference sequence). The trim removed 0 bases at V and 1 base at J, leaving 1 base unmatched. CDR3 sequence: CASSQDTGGQETQYF. As DNA, the CDR3 is TGTGCCAGCAGCCAAGATACAGGGGGCCAAGAGACCCAGTACTTC.

The CDR3 is CASSSHLSGAGDTQYF. The CDR3 DNA follows: TGTGCCAGCAGCTCACACCTTAGCGGGGCGGGAGATACGCAGTATTTT. V gene TRBV7-2 combines with J gene TRBJ2-3, with TRBD2 identical over 8 bases. Germline CDR1 reads SGHTA; CDR2 reads FQGNSA. The junction had 11 bases not matched to a gene; V was cut back by 4 bases and J by 5 bases. The CDR3 length is 16 residues.

This clone appeared once. The V and J genes are TRBV11-3 and TRBJ1-1; 10 bases line up with TRBD1. V lost 2 bases and J lost 4; bases outside the gene matches: 1. The CDR3 spans 14 residues. CDR1 is SGHNT, CDR2 YENEEA, per germline. The CDR3: CASSLWDRGTEAFF. CDR3 nucleotide sequence: TGTGCCAGCAGCTTATGGGACAGGGGCACTGAAGCTTTCTTT. Full variable domain (missing parts from reference TRBV11-3 and TRBJ1-1): EAGVVQSPRYKIIEKKQPVAFWCNPISGHNTLYWYLQNLGQGPELLIRYENEEAVDDSQLPKDRFSAERLKGVDSTLKIQPAELGDSAVYLCASSLWDRGTEAFFGQGTRLTVV.

The rearrangement uses TRBV4-1 and TRBJ2-7, with D possibly matching TRBD2 (6 bases). Between the trimmed V and J ends, which lost 4 bases and 3 bases, there was a span of 16 bases. The germline V gene encodes CDR1 MGHRA and CDR2 YSYEKL. The CDR3 is made up of 15 amino acids. Written as DNA, the CDR3 is TGCGCCAGCAGCCTGTACCGGGAGAGTAACTACGAGCAGTACTTC. This sequence encodes CASSLYRESNYEQYF.

The chain links TRBV21-1 to TRBJ1-1; no check of the table's D call, TRBD1, against the DNA was made. TRBV21-1 is a listed pseudogene. The CDR3 runs to 16 residues. The CDR3 spells CASSKIQGSMNTEAFF. The CDR3 DNA is TGTGCCAGCAGCAAAATACAGGGATCTATGAACACTGAAGCTTTCTTT.

This chain uses TRBV4-3 with TRBJ2-3; TRBD2 matches at 10 bases. J lost 5 bases, V lost 0 bases, and 8 bases had no gene match. The CDR3 is 17 amino acids. The germline V gene encodes CDR1 LGHNA and CDR2 YSLEER. In nucleotides, the CDR3 is TGCGCCAGCAGCCAAGAGCGAGCGGGGGGGCAAATAGATACGCAGTATTTT. It translates to CASSQERAGGQIDTQYF.

The rearrangement joins TRBV18 to TRBJ2-7; D remains unclear. CDR3 length equals 14 residues. V was shortened by 0 bases and J by 3 bases, with 9 bases between the two germline ends. Germline-derived CDR1 and CDR2 are KGHSH and LQKENI. The CDR3 region has the DNA TGTGCCAGCTCACCACCCGAAAACAACTACGAGCAGTACTTC. It codes for CASSPPENNYEQYF.

The V and J genes are TRBV10-3 and TRBJ1-2; 7 bases match TRBD1. CDR3 size: 15 residues. The germline V gene has CDR1 ENHRY and CDR2 SYGVKD. V trimming: 0 bases; J trimming: 10 bases; junction bases outside the gene matches: 11. Here the CDR3 reads CAISESNEGGRAYTF. In DNA, the CDR3 is TGTGCCATCAGTGAGTCCAACGAAGGGGGCCGGGCCTACACCTTC.

The chain recombines TRBV23-1 with TRBJ2-3; weak D call: TRBD2 (7 bases). Being an ORF, TRBV23-1 has a function that is uncertain. CDR3 length: 19 residues. V was trimmed by 4 bases and J by 5 bases, leaving 28 bases between them. CDR3 sequence reads: CASSRRGLIPRRRIDTQYF. The DNA of the CDR3 is TGCGCCAGCAGTCGCAGGGGACTAATACCCAGGAGGCGTATAGATACGCAGTATTTT.

The chain recombines TRBV3-1 (or the pseudogene TRBV3-2) with TRBJ1-6, with 8 bases identical to TRBD1. J was trimmed by 8 bases and V by 1 base; bases with no gene match: 10. Germline assignment: CDR1 LGHDT and CDR2 YNNKEL (reference sequence). The CDR3 totals 17 residues. The CDR3 here is CASSQGGATTGDSPLHF. In nucleotides, the CDR3 is TGTGCCAGCAGCCAAGGGGGGGCCACGACAGGGGATTCACCCCTCCACTTT.

The chain couples TRBV6-5 to TRBJ2-7, with a weak D call TRBD1 (6 bases). The V end was cut by 6 bases, the J end by 0 bases, with 9 bases between. This CDR3 is built from 13 residues. Germline CDR1 reads MNHEY; CDR2 reads SVGAGI. CDR3 sequence reads: CASSPDSSYEQYF. DNA for the CDR3: TGTGCCAGCAGCCCGGACAGCTCCTACGAGCAGTACTTC.